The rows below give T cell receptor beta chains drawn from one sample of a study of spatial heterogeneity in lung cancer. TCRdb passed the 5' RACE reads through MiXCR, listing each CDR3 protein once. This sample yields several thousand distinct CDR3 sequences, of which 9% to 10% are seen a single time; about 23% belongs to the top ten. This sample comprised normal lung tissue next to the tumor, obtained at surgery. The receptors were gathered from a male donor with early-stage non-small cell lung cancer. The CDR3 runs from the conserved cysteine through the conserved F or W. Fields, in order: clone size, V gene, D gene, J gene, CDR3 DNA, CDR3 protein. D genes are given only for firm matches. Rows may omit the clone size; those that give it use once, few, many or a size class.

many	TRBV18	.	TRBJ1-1	TGTGCCAGCTCAAAAACAGCGAGAAACACTGAAGCTTTCTTT	CASSKTARNTEAFF
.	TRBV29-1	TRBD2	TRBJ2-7	TGCAGCGTGACTAGCGGGGGCGAGCAGTACTTC	CSVTSGGEQYF
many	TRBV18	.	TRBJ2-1	TGTGCCAGCTCAGAACTAGAGGCAAAGGCAGGTGAGCAGTTCTTC	CASSELEAKAGEQFF
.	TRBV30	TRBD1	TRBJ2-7	TGTGCCTGGGGACAGGGGGCGTACGAGCAGTACTTC	CAWGQGAYEQYF
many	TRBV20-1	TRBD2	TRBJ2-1	TGCAGTGCTAACGGACTAGCGGGTACCAAGGGATTATCCTACAATGAGCAGTTCTTC	CSANGLAGTKGLSYNEQFF
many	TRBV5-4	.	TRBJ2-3	TGTGCCAGCAGCTTGGCCGGCCCAGATACGCAGTATTTT	CASSLAGPDTQYF
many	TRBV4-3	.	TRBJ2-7	TGCGCCAGCAGCCAACTCCCGGGGGAAGAGCAGTACTTC	CASSQLPGEEQYF
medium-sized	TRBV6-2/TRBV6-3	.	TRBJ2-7	TGTGCCAGCAGTCTGACACCCACCTACGAGCAGTACTTC	CASSLTPTYEQYF
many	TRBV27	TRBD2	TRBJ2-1	TGTGCCAGCAGTCCAACCCCCACTAGCGGTCATTACGATGAGCAGTTCTTC	CASSPTPTSGHYDEQFF
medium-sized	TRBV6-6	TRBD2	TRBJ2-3	TGTGCCAGCAGTTACGGAGGCGGGGGGGCCGGGACAGATACGCAGTATTTT	CASSYGGGGAGTDTQYF
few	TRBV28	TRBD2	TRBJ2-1	TGTGCCAGCAGTTCCGGACTAGCCCCCGATGAGCAGTTCTTC	CASSSGLAPDEQFF
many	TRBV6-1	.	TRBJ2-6	TGTGCCAGCACCGACCCCAGTAACAGGTTCTCTGGGGCCAACGTCCTGACTTTC	CASTDPSNRFSGANVLTF
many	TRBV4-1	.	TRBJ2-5	TGCGCCAGCAGCCACCCTGACTTTCAAGAGACCCAGTACTTC	CASSHPDFQETQYF
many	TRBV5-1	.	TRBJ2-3	TGCGCCAGCAGCTTGACCTCAGATACGCAGTATTTT	CASSLTSDTQYF
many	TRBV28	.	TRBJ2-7	TGTGCCAGCGGGAGCCAGGGTGCCCACGAGCAGTACTTC	CASGSQGAHEQYF
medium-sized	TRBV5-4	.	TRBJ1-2	TGTGCCAGCAGCTTGGCTGGGGCTCGAGGTGGCTACACCTTC	CASSLAGARGGYTF
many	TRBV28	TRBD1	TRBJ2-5	TGTGCCAGCAGTCCCGGGACAGGGGTACAAGAGACCCAGTACTTC	CASSPGTGVQETQYF
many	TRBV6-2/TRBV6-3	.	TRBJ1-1	TGTGCCAGCACCTTGAGGACGTTCACTGAAGCTTTCTTT	CASTLRTFTEAFF
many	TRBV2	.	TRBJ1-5	TGTGCCAGCACCGAGGAAAGCCTTAGCAATCAGCCCCAGCATTTT	CASTEESLSNQPQHF
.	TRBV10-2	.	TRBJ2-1	TGCGCCAGCACCACAGGGTTCAATGAGCAGTTCTTC	CASTTGFNEQFF
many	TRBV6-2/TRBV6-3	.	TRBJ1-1	TGTGCCAGCAGTTACTCGATTGCGGGGAACACTGAAGCTTTCTTT	CASSYSIAGNTEAFF
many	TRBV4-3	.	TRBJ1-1	TGCGCCAGCAGCCCGTTAAACGAGGGTAACACTGAAGCTTTCTTT	CASSPLNEGNTEAFF
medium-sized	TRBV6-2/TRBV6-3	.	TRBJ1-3	TGTGCCAGCCTGAATCGGCGTCGGAACACCATATATTTT	CASLNRRRNTIYF
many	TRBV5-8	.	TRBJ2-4	TGTGCCAGCAGCTTGGTGGGGACAACGAACATTCAGTACTTC	CASSLVGTTNIQYF
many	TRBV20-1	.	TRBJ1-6	TGCAGTGCTGGCAGGGCTTCACCCCTCCACTTT	CSAGRASPLHF
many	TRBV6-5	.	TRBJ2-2	TGTGCCAGCAGTTACTCGATTGTCGGGGCCGGGGAGCTGTTTTTT	CASSYSIVGAGELFF
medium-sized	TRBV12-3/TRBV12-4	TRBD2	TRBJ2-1	TGTGCCAGCAGTTTGTCACGGGGGGGGGCTGAGCAGTTCTTC	CASSLSRGGAEQFF
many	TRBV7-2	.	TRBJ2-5	TGTGCCAGCAGCCCCCCCGGGACTCCGGAGACCCAGTACTTC	CASSPPGTPETQYF
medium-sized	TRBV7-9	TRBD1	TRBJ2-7	TGTGCCAGCAGACGGGACAGCTCCTACGAGCAGTACTTC	CASRRDSSYEQYF
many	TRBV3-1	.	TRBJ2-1	TGTGCCAGCAGCCAAGGGGCTAGCTTCGCTAATGAGCAGTTCTTC	CASSQGASFANEQFF
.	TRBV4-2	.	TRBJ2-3	TGTGCCAGCAGCCCCCTCGTGACCACAGATACGCAGTATTTT	CASSPLVTTDTQYF
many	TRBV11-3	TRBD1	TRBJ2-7	TGTGCCAGCAGCCCAATAGAGGGACAGGCCTACGAGCAGTACTTC	CASSPIEGQAYEQYF
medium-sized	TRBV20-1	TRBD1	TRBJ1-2	TGCAGTGCCATGACAGGGACTGGCTACACCTTC	CSAMTGTGYTF
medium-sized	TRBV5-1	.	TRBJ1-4	TGCGCCAGCAGCTTAAACAGTGCAGAAAAACTGTTTTTT	CASSLNSAEKLFF
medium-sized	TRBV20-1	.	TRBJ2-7	TGCAGTGCTATAGGGGAGGTGTACGAGCAGTACTTC	CSAIGEVYEQYF
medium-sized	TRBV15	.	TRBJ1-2	TGTGCCACCAGCAGAGATCTCTCAGGGACGTATGGCTACACCTTC	CATSRDLSGTYGYTF
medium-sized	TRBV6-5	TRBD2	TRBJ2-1	TGTGCCAGCAGTTACTCGTCTAGCGGGAGTGGAGGCTACAATGAGCAGTTCTTC	CASSYSSSGSGGYNEQFF
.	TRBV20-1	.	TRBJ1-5	TGCAGTGCCGGGGGTCTCCAGGGCAATCAGCCCCAGCATTTT	CSAGGLQGNQPQHF
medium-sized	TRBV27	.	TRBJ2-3	TGTGCCAGCCCTAGCTGCTCAATGTTTGGCACAGATACGCAGTATTTT	CASPSCSMFGTDTQYF
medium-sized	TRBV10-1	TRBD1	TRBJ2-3	TGCGCCAGCAGTGAGTCCAGGGGGCCCGCTAGCACAGATACGCAGTATTTT	CASSESRGPASTDTQYF
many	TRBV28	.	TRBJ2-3	TGTGCCAGCAGTTTAGGGACGCGCACAGATACGCAGTATTTT	CASSLGTRTDTQYF
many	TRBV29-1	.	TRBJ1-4	TGCAGCGTTCGGCAGGATAGTAGAGATGAAAAACTGTTTTTT	CSVRQDSRDEKLFF
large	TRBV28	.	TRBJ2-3	TGTGCCAGCAACCACGGCAGCGTGAGCACAGATACGCAGTATTTT	CASNHGSVSTDTQYF
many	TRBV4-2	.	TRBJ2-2	TGTGCCAGCAGCCAAGATCTTACGGACGCCGACCCCGGGGAGCTGTTTTTT	CASSQDLTDADPGELFF
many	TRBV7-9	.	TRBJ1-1	TGTGCCAGCAGCTTAGAAAACACTGAAGCTTTCTTT	CASSLENTEAFF
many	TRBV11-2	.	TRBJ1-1	TGTGCCAGCAGCTTAGAGGGGGCGCCCGGCACTGAAGCTTTCTTT	CASSLEGAPGTEAFF
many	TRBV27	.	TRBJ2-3	TGTGCCAGCAGTTTAGCCTTCCGGAGCACAGATACGCAGTATTTT	CASSLAFRSTDTQYF
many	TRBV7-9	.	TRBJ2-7	TGTGCCAGCAGCCCACCGCGGTCCACTTCCTACGAGCAGTACTTC	CASSPPRSTSYEQYF
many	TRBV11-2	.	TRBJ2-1	TGTGCCAGCACCAGAGCAGGAAATAATTACAATGAGCAGTTCTTC	CASTRAGNNYNEQFF
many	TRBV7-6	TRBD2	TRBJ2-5	TGTGCCAGCAGCGCTAGCGGGGGACCCTGGGAGACCCAGTACTTC	CASSASGGPWETQYF
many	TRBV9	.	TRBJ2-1	TGTGCCAGCAGCGTATCTAACAGGGTTTCACGTCAGTACAATGAGCAGTTCTTC	CASSVSNRVSRQYNEQFF
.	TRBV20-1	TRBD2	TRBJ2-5	TGCAGTGCCCTAGTCATCGGGACTAGCGGGGGGCCCGGGCAAGAGACCCAGTACTTC	CSALVIGTSGGPGQETQYF
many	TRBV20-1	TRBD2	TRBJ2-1	TGCAGTGCCATCGATGTTAGACTAGCCACCTCCTACAATGAGCAGTTCTTC	CSAIDVRLATSYNEQFF
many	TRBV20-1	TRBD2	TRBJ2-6	TGCAGTGCTACCAGACCTAGCGGGGGCTCTGGGGCCAACGTCCTGACTTTC	CSATRPSGGSGANVLTF
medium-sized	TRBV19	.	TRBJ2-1	TGTGCCAGTAGTATTTCGGGAAATAGTCACAATGAGCAGTTCTTC	CASSISGNSHNEQFF
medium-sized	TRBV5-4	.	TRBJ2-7	TGTGCCAGCAGCTTGAGAGCCTCTTACGAGCAGTACTTC	CASSLRASYEQYF
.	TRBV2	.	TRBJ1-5	TGTGCCAGCAATCGGAGGGGGTTAAATCAGCCCCAGCATTTT	CASNRRGLNQPQHF